This T cell receptor (beta chain) appears in the sequencing data of a study of CD4 T cells in relation to SARS-CoV-2 and coronaviruses. Study-level background: Crossreactive spike epitopes shared across donors were mapped to their HLA restriction.

Before the COVID-19 pandemic, during about 2010-2018, CD4+ T cells were taken from unexposed donors. After less than 11 days of culture, CD4+ T cells were isolated. As cell numbers allowed, unexposed-donor CD4+ T cells faced SARS-CoV-2 S/N and four cold-coronavirus spikes. PBMCs were plated at two million per well in IL-2-containing medium. Study-wide points: In roughly 65% of donors, memory CD4+ clonotypes crossrecognized SARS-CoV-2 and at least one common cold coronavirus spike.

CDR1 is SGHVS, CDR2 FQNEAQ, per germline. CDR3 length: 13 residues. As regards this clone: Its target is not known. At one end the junction does not follow the germline gene, possibly because of a read error.

Measured with immunoSEQ multiplex PCR; TCRdb has only the in-frame clones, and not every one. The sample has some 17,000 clones; about 80% are singletons. The source material was CD4+ T cells from PBMCs, cultured in vitro. This TCR came from a human donor in good health. The V gene is TRBV7-8, the J gene TRBJ2-5, with a tentative D call TRBD2 (6 bases). DNA for the CDR3: TGTGCCAGCAGCTTAGTTATAAGAGGGGACTTGGACTTC. It specifies CASSLVIRGDLDF.